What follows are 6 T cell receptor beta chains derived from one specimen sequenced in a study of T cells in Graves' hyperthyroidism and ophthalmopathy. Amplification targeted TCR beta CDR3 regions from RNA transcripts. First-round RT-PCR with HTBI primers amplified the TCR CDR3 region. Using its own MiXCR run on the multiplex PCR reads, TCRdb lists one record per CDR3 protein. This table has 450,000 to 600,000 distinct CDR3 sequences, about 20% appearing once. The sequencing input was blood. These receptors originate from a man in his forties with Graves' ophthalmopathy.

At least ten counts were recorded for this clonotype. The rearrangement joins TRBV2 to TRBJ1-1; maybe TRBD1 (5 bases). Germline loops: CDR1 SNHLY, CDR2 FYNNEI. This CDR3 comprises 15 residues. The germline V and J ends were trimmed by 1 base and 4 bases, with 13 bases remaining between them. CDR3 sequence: CASSEGGRGGTEAFF. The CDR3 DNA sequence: TGTGCCAGCAGTGAAGGGGGACGGGGAGGCACTGAAGCTTTCTTT.

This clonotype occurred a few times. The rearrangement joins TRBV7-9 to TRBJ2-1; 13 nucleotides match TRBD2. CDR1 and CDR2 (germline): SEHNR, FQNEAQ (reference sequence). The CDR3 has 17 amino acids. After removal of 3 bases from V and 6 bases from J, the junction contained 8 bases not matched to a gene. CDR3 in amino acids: CASSFNRGTSGTNEQFF. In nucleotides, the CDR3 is TGTGCCAGCAGCTTCAACCGCGGGACTAGCGGGACCAATGAGCAGTTCTTC.

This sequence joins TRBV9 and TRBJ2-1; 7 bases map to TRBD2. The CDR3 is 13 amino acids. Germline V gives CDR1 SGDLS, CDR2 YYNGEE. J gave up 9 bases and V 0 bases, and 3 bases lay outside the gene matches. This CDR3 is CASSVGGGVEQFF. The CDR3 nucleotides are TGTGCCAGCAGCGTAGGGGGGGGGGTTGAGCAGTTCTTC.

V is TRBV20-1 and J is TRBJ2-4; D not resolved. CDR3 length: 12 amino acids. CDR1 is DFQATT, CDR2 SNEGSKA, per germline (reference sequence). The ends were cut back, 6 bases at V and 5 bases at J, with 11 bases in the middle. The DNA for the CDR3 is TGCAGTGCGACCCCCCTAGAAAACATTCAGTACTTC. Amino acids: CSATPLENIQYF.

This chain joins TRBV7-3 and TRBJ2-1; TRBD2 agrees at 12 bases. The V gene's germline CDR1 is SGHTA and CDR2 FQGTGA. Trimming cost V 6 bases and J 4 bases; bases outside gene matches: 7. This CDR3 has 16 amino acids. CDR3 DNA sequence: TGTGCCAGCAGATCCGGACTAGCGGGGTGGTACAATGAGCAGTTCTTC. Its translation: CASRSGLAGWYNEQFF.

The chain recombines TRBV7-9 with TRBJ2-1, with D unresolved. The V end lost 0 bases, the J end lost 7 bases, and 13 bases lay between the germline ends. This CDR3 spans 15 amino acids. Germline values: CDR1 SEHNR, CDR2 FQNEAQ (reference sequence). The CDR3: CASSLAGKVGNEQFF. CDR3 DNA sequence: TGTGCCAGCAGCTTAGCGGGGAAAGTGGGTAATGAGCAGTTCTTC. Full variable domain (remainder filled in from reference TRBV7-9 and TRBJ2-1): DTGVSQNPRHKITKRGQNVTFRCDPISEHNRLYWYRQTLGQGPEFLTYFQNEAQLEKSRLLSDRFSAERPKGSFSTLEIQRTEQGDSAMYLCASSLAGKVGNEQFFGPGTRLTVL.